The next 25 T cell receptor beta chains were all read from a single sample in a study of blood T cell repertoires in COVID-19. Profiled with immunoSEQ multiplex PCR; TCRdb holds only in-frame clones, not every one. The table includes some 120,000 clones, about 77% detected once. The sample consisted of peripheral blood. These receptors originate from a human donor in a cohort sampled during active COVID-19.

This clone was counted once. The gene calls are TRBV20-1 and TRBJ2-2; 11 bases are a match to TRBD1. This CDR3 has 16 amino acids. Germline CDR1 and CDR2: DFQATT and SNEGSKA (reference sequence). V lost 3 bases to trimming and J lost 5 bases; unmatched junction nucleotides: 8. For the CDR3, the DNA is TGCAGTGCTAGTACGGACAGGGGGCCAGAAACCGGGGAGCTGTTTTTT. This encodes CSASTDRGPETGELFF.

This sequence joins TRBV12-2 and TRBJ1-6. TRBV12-2 is noted as a pseudogene. CDR3 length: 16 amino acids. The CDR3 DNA reads as TGTGCAAGTCGCTTAACCCGCGCCTCCTATAATTCACCCCTCCACTTT. Its translation: CASRLTRASYNSPLHF.

The chain links TRBV3-1 (or the pseudogene TRBV3-2) to TRBJ2-1; 7 positions match TRBD2. With 7 bases clipped from V and 4 bases from J, the junction kept 7 bases outside the gene matches. Per germline, CDR1 LGHDT and CDR2 YNNKEL (reference sequence). CDR3 length equals 14 residues. Here the CDR3 reads CASMGGATYNEQFF. CDR3 coding DNA: TGTGCCAGCATGGGAGGGGCTACATACAATGAGCAGTTCTTC.

The V and J genes are TRBV3-1 (or the pseudogene TRBV3-2) and TRBJ2-5; tentative D call: TRBD2 (6 bases). This CDR3 contains 14 residues. V lost 6 bases, J lost 3 bases, and 14 bases lay in between. The germline gives CDR1 LGHDT, CDR2 YNNKEL (reference sequence). The CDR3 here is CASRAGTSKETQYF. As DNA, the CDR3 is TGTGCCAGCAGGGCCGGGACTTCCAAAGAGACCCAGTACTTC.

This sequence joins TRBV19 and TRBJ2-3; maybe TRBD1 (7 bases). CDR3 length equals 14 residues. V lost 9 bases and J 2 bases, leaving 15 bases between the germline ends. The V gene's germline CDR1 is LNHDA and CDR2 SQIVND (reference sequence). CDR3 nucleotides: TGTGCCAGCACCAGGGGGGTCCTCACAGATACGCAGTATTTT. Its protein is CASTRGVLTDTQYF.

The chain joins TRBV19 to TRBJ1-1, with 8 bases lining up with TRBD1. The CDR3 has 16 residues. J gave up 0 bases and V 6 bases, and 9 bases lay outside the gene matches. The germline CDR1 and CDR2 sequences are LNHDA and SQIVND (reference sequence). CDR3 DNA sequence: TGTGCCAGTAGGGCTGCAAGACAGGGGATGAACACTGAAGCTTTCTTT. Translation: CASRAARQGMNTEAFF. Using reference TRBV19 and TRBJ1-1 for the parts outside the CDR3, the full variable domain is DGGITQSPKYLFRKEGQNVTLSCEQNLNHDAMYWYRQDPGQGLRLIYYSQIVNDFQKGDIAEGYSVSREKKESFPLTVTSAQKNPTAFYLCASRAARQGMNTEAFFGQGTRLTVV.

The V gene is TRBV28, the J gene TRBJ2-3; the match to TRBD2 covers 9 bases. Trimming cost V 3 bases and J 0 bases; bases outside gene matches: 7. The CDR3 sequence is 17 residues long. Germline V gives CDR1 MDHEN, CDR2 SYDVKM. The CDR3 loop reads CASSFLNSGGSTDTQYF. CDR3 nucleotides: TGTGCCAGCAGTTTTCTCAATAGCGGGGGAAGCACAGATACGCAGTATTTT.

The rearrangement links TRBV29-1 to TRBJ1-2, with a weak D call TRBD1 (6 bases). V was trimmed by 6 bases and J by 4 bases, leaving 21 bases between them. CDR1 SQVTM and CDR2 ANQGSEA come from the germline V gene. This CDR3 is 15 amino acids long. The DNA for the CDR3 is TGCAGCGTGGATGGGGCAGGGACAAGTAGCTATGGCTACACCTTC. Its translation: CSVDGAGTSSYGYTF.

The J gene is TRBJ2-1, the V gene TRBV27; 11 bases agree with TRBD2. The ends lost 4 bases at V and 8 bases at J; junction bases unmatched: 10. The CDR3 is 16 amino acids. Germline V gene data show CDR1 as MNHEY and CDR2 as SMNVEV (reference sequence). This chain's CDR3 is CASSSLLAGGIHEQFF. The DNA for the CDR3 is TGTGCCAGCAGTTCTCTTCTAGCGGGAGGAATCCATGAGCAGTTCTTC.

In DNA form, the CDR3 reads TGTGCCAGCAGCGTCTCAACTAGCGGGGGGGGCGATGAGCAGTTCTTC. Amino acid sequence: CASSVSTSGGGDEQFF. The genes are TRBV9 and TRBJ2-1; 13 bases are a match to TRBD2. This CDR3 is built from 16 residues. The germline CDR1 and CDR2 sequences are SGDLS and YYNGEE. J was trimmed by 8 bases and V by 2 bases; bases with no gene match: 7.

This sequence joins TRBV19 and TRBJ1-2; TRBD1 might be the D (6 bases). The germline V gene encodes CDR1 LNHDA and CDR2 SQIVND (reference sequence). CDR3 length: 14 residues. V lost 6 bases, J lost 4 bases, and 15 bases lay in between. The CDR3 protein is CASSSRTAIYGYTF. In DNA form, the CDR3 reads TGTGCCAGTAGCAGCCGGACAGCCATCTATGGCTACACCTTC.

The V gene is TRBV28, the J gene TRBJ1-2, with 7 bases matching TRBD1. Germline lookup yields CDR1 MDHEN and CDR2 SYDVKM. The ends lost 6 bases at V and 7 bases at J; junction bases unmatched: 11. The CDR3 runs to 14 residues. This chain's CDR3 is CASSYDDRESGYTF. CDR3 nucleotide sequence: TGTGCCAGCAGCTACGACGACAGGGAAAGTGGCTACACCTTC.

V usage is TRBV28 and J usage is TRBJ1-5; the match to TRBD1 covers 7 bases. CDR3 length: 17 residues. The V gene end was trimmed by 4 bases and the J gene end by 0 bases; junction bases not matched to a gene: 9. The germline V gene encodes CDR1 MDHEN and CDR2 SYDVKM. The CDR3 sequence is CASSSGMTGYSNQPQHF. The DNA of the CDR3 is TGTGCCAGCAGTTCGGGAATGACAGGGTATAGCAATCAGCCCCAGCATTTT.

In DNA form, the CDR3 reads TGCAGCGTTGGTGCTAGCGGGGGGGCTGGTGCCGAGACCCAGTACTTC. It codes for CSVGASGGAGAETQYF. The chain joins TRBV29-1 to TRBJ2-5; 12 bases align to TRBD2. Germline trimming cut 4 bases from V and 5 bases from J; bases unmatched to any gene: 11. The CDR3 is 16 residues long. Germline loops: CDR1 SQVTM, CDR2 ANQGSEA.

This clone has only one observation. The rearrangement links TRBV7-2 to TRBJ2-1; D ambiguous. Trimming stripped 2 bases from V and 6 bases from J, with 5 bases between. CDR1 is SGHTA and CDR2 is FQGNSA in the germline V gene. The CDR3 contains 12 residues. The CDR3 spells CASSLSRNEQFF. The CDR3 DNA sequence: TGTGCCAGCAGCTTATCTCGCAATGAGCAGTTCTTC.

J is TRBJ2-5 and V is TRBV7-9; 7 positions match TRBD1. Unmatched junction bases numbered 14, after V lost 3 bases and J lost 7 bases. The CDR3 covers 16 residues. Germline CDR1 reads SEHNR; CDR2 reads FQNEAQ (reference sequence). CDR3 loop: CASSFSGTAVAGTQYF. The DNA for the CDR3 is TGTGCCAGCAGCTTTTCCGGGACAGCTGTGGCCGGGACCCAGTACTTC.

CDR3 amino acids: CASSPRQGRGNTIYF. The CDR3 DNA sequence: TGTGCCAGCAGCCCGCGACAGGGGAGAGGCAACACCATATATTTT. V and J are TRBV3-1 (or the pseudogene TRBV3-2) and TRBJ1-3; the match to TRBD1 covers 8 bases. CDR1 LGHDT and CDR2 YNNKEL come from the germline V gene (reference sequence). The V segment lost 4 bases and the J segment 7 bases; nucleotides outside the gene matches: 9. The CDR3 loop spans 15 amino acids.

The rearrangement uses TRBV19 and TRBJ1-1; tentatively, D is TRBD1 (5 bases). CDR1 is LNHDA and CDR2 is SQIVND in the germline V gene (reference sequence). Trimming shortened V by 7 bases and J by 0 bases, and 12 bases separated the two germline ends. The CDR3 has 14 amino acids. The CDR3 sequence: CASNTGAMNTEAFF. DNA for the CDR3: TGTGCCAGTAATACAGGAGCCATGAACACTGAAGCTTTCTTT. Using reference TRBV19 and TRBJ1-1 for the parts outside the CDR3, the full variable domain is DGGITQSPKYLFRKEGQNVTLSCEQNLNHDAMYWYRQDPGQGLRLIYYSQIVNDFQKGDIAEGYSVSREKKESFPLTVTSAQKNPTAFYLCASNTGAMNTEAFFGQGTRLTVV.

The chain recombines TRBV5-4 with TRBJ2-1; 8 bases agree with TRBD2. V trimming: 0 bases; J trimming: 1 base; junction bases outside the gene matches: 3. Germline-derived CDR1 and CDR2 are SGHNT and YYREEE (reference sequence). The CDR3 spans 16 residues. The CDR3 reads CASSLGSGGSYNEQFF. CDR3 nucleotides: TGTGCCAGCAGCTTGGGGTCGGGGGGGTCCTACAATGAGCAGTTCTTC. Based on the CDR3 plus reference TRBV5-4 and TRBJ2-1, the full variable domain is ETGVTQSPTHLIKTRGQQVTLRCSSQSGHNTVSWYQQALGQGPQFIFQYYREEENGRGNFPPRFSGLQFPNYSSELNVNALELDDSALYLCASSLGSGGSYNEQFFGPGTRLTVL.

The gene calls are TRBV7-2 and TRBJ2-1, with TRBD1 matching 9 bases. V was pared by 4 bases and J by 16 bases, with 8 bases of the junction left unmatched. There are 12 residues in the CDR3. CDR1 is SGHTA and CDR2 is FQGNSA in the germline V gene. The CDR3 nucleotides read TGTGCCAGCAGCTCCCGGACAGGGGCCCGCTTCTTC. Translating it yields CASSSRTGARFF.

The CDR3 reads CATRSGDTQYF. The CDR3 DNA sequence: TGTGCCACCAGGAGCGGAGATACGCAGTATTTT. The rearrangement uses TRBV15 and TRBJ2-3; D is possibly TRBD2 (5 bases). V was trimmed by 6 bases and J by 5 bases, leaving 6 bases between them. CDR1 is LNHNV, CDR2 YYDKDF, per germline (reference sequence). This CDR3 is 11 amino acids long.

This chain links TRBV30 with TRBJ1-1, with unresolved D. V gave up 0 bases and J gave up 8 bases, with 7 bases separating them. The germline CDR1 and CDR2 sequences are GTSNPN and SVGIG (reference sequence). This CDR3 region has 11 residues. The DNA for the CDR3 is TGTGCCTGGAGTGTGAGCAGGGAAGCTTTCTTT. Translating gives CAWSVSREAFF.

This chain connects TRBV7-9 to TRBJ1-1, with D perhaps TRBD1 (6 bases). Looked up from germline, CDR1 is SEHNR and CDR2 is FQNEAQ (reference sequence). The V and J ends lost 5 bases and 1 base respectively, with 11 bases between them. This CDR3 region has 14 residues. The CDR3 DNA is TGTGCCAGCAGCCGGGACACATGGAACACTGAAGCTTTCTTT. The encoded protein is CASSRDTWNTEAFF.

The chain couples TRBV11-2 to TRBJ1-1; the D is unclear. Germline lookup yields CDR1 SGHAT and CDR2 FQNNGV. V lost 3 bases, J lost 3 bases, and 8 bases lay in between. The CDR3 runs to 13 residues. CDR3 residues: CASSFRRDTEAFF. DNA for the CDR3: TGTGCCAGCAGCTTCAGGAGGGACACTGAAGCTTTCTTT.

The rearrangement joins TRBV10-3 to TRBJ1-6, with no clear D. Germline values: CDR1 ENHRY, CDR2 SYGVKD. The V end lost 3 bases, the J end lost 0 bases, and 9 bases lay between the germline ends. The CDR3 is made up of 16 amino acids. CDR3 in amino acids: CAISERSSSYNSPLHF. The CDR3 DNA follows: TGTGCCATCAGTGAACGTAGCAGCTCCTATAATTCACCCCTCCACTTT.